This is a list of T cell receptor beta chains from one sample in a study of blood T cells in healthy people across ages. TCRdb fed the 5' RACE reads into MiXCR, producing one record per CDR3 protein. Here the sample spans 700,000 to 850,000 distinct CDR3 sequences, under 40% being singletons. The sequenced sample consisted of blood. The receptors were gathered from a man aged 18-30 years in good health. The CDR3 runs from the conserved cysteine through the conserved F or W. The D gene is left open where the match is weak. Not all rows give a size; the values are once, few, many and, for expanded clones, a class.

DNA: TGTGCCATCAGTGAGTCGAGTCTCCCCCGGGTGAACACTGAAGCTTTCTTT; CDR3: CAISESSLPRVNTEAFF; V: TRBV10-3; J: TRBJ1-1; D: -; length: 17; size: few
DNA: TGCGCCAGCAGCACCACAAGGAACTATGGCTACACCTTC; CDR3: CASSTTRNYGYTF; V: TRBV5-1; J: TRBJ1-2; D: -; length: 13; size: few
DNA: TGCGCCAGCAGCTTAAGGACAGGGAACGATGAGCAGTACTTC; CDR3: CASSLRTGNDEQYF; V: TRBV5-1; J: TRBJ2-5; D: TRBD1; length: 14; size: few
DNA: TGCGCCAGCAGCCCGGGACAGGTGGACAATGAGCAGTACTTC; CDR3: CASSPGQVDNEQYF; V: TRBV5-1; J: TRBJ2-5; D: TRBD1; length: 14; size: -
DNA: TGTGCCAGCAGTTTATACTCACCGGCAGGGGCGGACACCGGGGAGCTGTTTTTT; CDR3: CASSLYSPAGADTGELFF; V: TRBV27; J: TRBJ2-2; D: -; length: 18; size: -
DNA: TGCGCCAGCAGCCCGGACCGTGTGGGGGCCACTGAAGCTTTCTTT; CDR3: CASSPDRVGATEAFF; V: TRBV5-1; J: TRBJ1-1; D: -; length: 15; size: few
DNA: TGTGCCAGCAGCCAAGAGGGACGTGGTGTTGGCTACACCTTC; CDR3: CASSQEGRGVGYTF; V: TRBV4-2; J: TRBJ1-2; D: -; length: 14; size: many
DNA: TGTGCCAGCAGCGTCGGGGATCGCACAGATACGCAGTATTTT; CDR3: CASSVGDRTDTQYF; V: TRBV7-2; J: TRBJ2-3; D: -; length: 14; size: -
DNA: TGCAGTGCTAGAGATGCAGGTCAACCTTATCAGCCCCAGCATTTT; CDR3: CSARDAGQPYQPQHF; V: TRBV20-1; J: TRBJ1-5; D: -; length: 15; size: -
DNA: TGCGCCAGCAGCCAAGGACAGGCGGCAACCTACGAGCAGTACTTC; CDR3: CASSQGQAATYEQYF; V: TRBV4-1; J: TRBJ2-7; D: -; length: 15; size: many
DNA: TGCAGTGCTACCGACCGCCTTTCCACTAGCACAGATACGCAGTATTTT; CDR3: CSATDRLSTSTDTQYF; V: TRBV20-1; J: TRBJ2-3; D: -; length: 16; size: -
DNA: TGTGCCATCAGTGAGTCGAAGGGACAGCAAGAGACCCAGTACTTC; CDR3: CAISESKGQQETQYF; V: TRBV10-3; J: TRBJ2-5; D: TRBD1; length: 15; size: -
DNA: TGCAGTGCTGCCCCCAGCGGGGGGTTCACAGATACGCAGTATTTT; CDR3: CSAAPSGGFTDTQYF; V: TRBV20-1; J: TRBJ2-3; D: TRBD2; length: 15; size: -
DNA: TGTGCCAGCAGCTTAGTTTCGGGGGACGCGAAGAATGAGCAGTTCTTC; CDR3: CASSLVSGDAKNEQFF; V: TRBV7-9; J: TRBJ2-1; D: -; length: 16; size: -
DNA: TGCAGCGTTGAAGACAGGGGTACCACAGATACGCAGTATTTT; CDR3: CSVEDRGTTDTQYF; V: TRBV29-1; J: TRBJ2-3; D: -; length: 14; size: -
DNA: TGCGCCAGCAGCATCGTCGGGACACCTACATATGGCTACACCTTC; CDR3: CASSIVGTPTYGYTF; V: TRBV5-1; J: TRBJ1-2; D: -; length: 15; size: -
DNA: TGTGCCAGCAGCAACCTTAGGGGGGCAGGGAATCATCACCAAGAGACCCAGTACTTC; CDR3: CASSNLRGAGNHHQETQYF; V: TRBV5-5; J: TRBJ2-5; D: -; length: 19; size: few
DNA: TGTGCCAGCAGCTTAGCCGTACTAGCGGGGGCGCCGATAACAGATACGCAGTATTTT; CDR3: CASSLAVLAGAPITDTQYF; V: TRBV7-2; J: TRBJ2-3; D: TRBD2; length: 19; size: many
DNA: TGTGCCAGCAGTCTCAGGGCGGGGAAGACTAACTATGGCTACACCTTC; CDR3: CASSLRAGKTNYGYTF; V: TRBV28; J: TRBJ1-2; D: -; length: 16; size: -
DNA: TGCGCCAGCAGCCTCACTGCAAACACTGCAAACGGGGAGCTGTTTTTT; CDR3: CASSLTANTANGELFF; V: TRBV5-1; J: TRBJ2-2; D: -; length: 16; size: -
DNA: TGCAGTGCTAGAAACCCGGGACTAGCGGGGACCGGGGAGCTGTTTTTT; CDR3: CSARNPGLAGTGELFF; V: TRBV20-1; J: TRBJ2-2; D: TRBD2; length: 16; size: few
DNA: TGTGCCAGCAGCCAACTACGACAGAAGGCTCGTGTCCTGACTTTC; CDR3: CASSQLRQKARVLTF; V: TRBV3-1; J: TRBJ2-6; D: -; length: 15; size: -
DNA: TGTGCCAGCAGTTCCTCGGCAGGGGCCCACACTGAAGCTTTCTTT; CDR3: CASSSSAGAHTEAFF; V: TRBV27; J: TRBJ1-1; D: -; length: 15; size: many
DNA: TGCGCCAGCAGCTTCGCGGGGCAGGGTACAGATACGCAGTATTTT; CDR3: CASSFAGQGTDTQYF; V: TRBV5-1; J: TRBJ2-3; D: -; length: 15; size: many
DNA: TGTGCCAGCAGCTCTCCTGCTGGGGACCAGTACTTC; CDR3: CASSSPAGDQYF; V: TRBV7-2; J: TRBJ2-5; D: -; length: 12; size: few
DNA: TGTGCCAGCAGCCTCGCCATAAGGACTAGTGAAGATACGCAGTATTTT; CDR3: CASSLAIRTSEDTQYF; V: TRBV6-2/TRBV6-3; J: TRBJ2-3; D: TRBD2; length: 16; size: many
DNA: TGTGCCAGCAGCTCATCGTTCGAGACCCAGTACTTC; CDR3: CASSSSFETQYF; V: TRBV7-2; J: TRBJ2-5; D: -; length: 12; size: once
DNA: TGCGCCAGCAGCTTGTCAGGGTTTGATCAGCCCCAGCATTTT; CDR3: CASSLSGFDQPQHF; V: TRBV5-1; J: TRBJ1-5; D: -; length: 14; size: few
DNA: TGTGCCATCAGATCGGACAGGGGCCAAGAGACCCAGTACTTC; CDR3: CAIRSDRGQETQYF; V: TRBV10-3; J: TRBJ2-5; D: TRBD1; length: 14; size: many
DNA: TGCGCCAGCAGCTTGGAGGCAGGGGGCACCGGGGAGCTGTTTTTT; CDR3: CASSLEAGGTGELFF; V: TRBV5-1; J: TRBJ2-2; D: TRBD1; length: 15; size: many
DNA: TGTGCCAGCAGCGTAGCCACAGGGGCCACTGAAGCTTTCTTT; CDR3: CASSVATGATEAFF; V: TRBV9; J: TRBJ1-1; D: TRBD1; length: 14; size: -
DNA: TGCAGTGCAACTCAACCCCCCCTGAGCACAGATACGCAGTATTTT; CDR3: CSATQPPLSTDTQYF; V: TRBV20-1; J: TRBJ2-3; D: -; length: 15; size: few
DNA: TGTGCCAGCAGCCCAGGGGCGGCTAATGAAAAACTGTTTTTT; CDR3: CASSPGAANEKLFF; V: TRBV12-3/TRBV12-4; J: TRBJ1-4; D: -; length: 14; size: -
DNA: TGTGCCAGCAGCTTATACAGGGGCAGAGGAGGTACACGGGATACGCAGTATTTT; CDR3: CASSLYRGRGGTRDTQYF; V: TRBV7-8; J: TRBJ2-3; D: TRBD1; length: 18; size: few
DNA: TGTGCCAGCAGTCTGGGACACCTATACAATGAGCAGTTCTTC; CDR3: CASSLGHLYNEQFF; V: TRBV28; J: TRBJ2-1; D: -; length: 14; size: -
DNA: TGTGCCAGCAGTTTGTTGGGGGGCTACACCTTC; CDR3: CASSLLGGYTF; V: TRBV12-3/TRBV12-4; J: TRBJ1-2; D: -; length: 11; size: many
DNA: TGTGCCAGCATCTCAGGACAGGTGAAGAGCTACGAGCAGTACTTC; CDR3: CASISGQVKSYEQYF; V: TRBV6-2/TRBV6-3; J: TRBJ2-7; D: TRBD1; length: 15; size: -
DNA: TGCAGTGCTCCCCGGACAGGGTGGACCGGGGAGCTGTTTTTT; CDR3: CSAPRTGWTGELFF; V: TRBV20-1; J: TRBJ2-2; D: TRBD1; length: 14; size: -
DNA: TGCGCCAGCAGCCAAGACGAAGACAGGGGTGACTATGGCTACACCTTC; CDR3: CASSQDEDRGDYGYTF; V: TRBV4-3; J: TRBJ1-2; D: TRBD1; length: 16; size: -
DNA: TGTGCCAGCAGTTTAATCGACAGGGGAGAAGAGACCCAGTACTTC; CDR3: CASSLIDRGEETQYF; V: TRBV28; J: TRBJ2-5; D: TRBD1; length: 15; size: few
DNA: TGTGCCATCAAAGGGGATCAAGAGACCCAGTACTTC; CDR3: CAIKGDQETQYF; V: TRBV10-3; J: TRBJ2-5; D: -; length: 12; size: -
DNA: TGTGCCAGCAGTGCCCCGAGGGGGGGGCGGAACACTGAAGCTTTCTTT; CDR3: CASSAPRGGRNTEAFF; V: TRBV28; J: TRBJ1-1; D: -; length: 16; size: few
DNA: TGTGCCAGCAGTTATATAGCAAACAGTGAGCAGTTCTTC; CDR3: CASSYIANSEQFF; V: TRBV6-5; J: TRBJ2-1; D: -; length: 13; size: -
DNA: TGTGCCTGGAGCGGGACAGCCTACGAGCAGTACTTC; CDR3: CAWSGTAYEQYF; V: TRBV30; J: TRBJ2-7; D: TRBD1; length: 12; size: -
DNA: TGCGCCAGCAGCTTAACCGGGACAGTCTCCTACGAGCAGTACTTC; CDR3: CASSLTGTVSYEQYF; V: TRBV5-1; J: TRBJ2-7; D: TRBD1; length: 15; size: -